Listed below are T cell receptor beta chains from one sample, sequenced in a study of control samples from healthy donors and cancer patients. Profiled with immunoSEQ multiplex PCR; TCRdb holds only in-frame clones, not every one. Of about 130,000 clones in the sample, less than 95% are singletons; the top ten hold roughly 8.7%. Sequenced sample: blood. Source of these receptors: a man aged 18 to 29 in good health. The CDR3 runs from the conserved cysteine through the conserved F or W. The D gene is left open where the match is weak. Not all rows give a size; the values are once, few, many and, for expanded clones, a class.

TRBJ1-5 TRBV10-3 once NA CAISESAQPQHF TGTGCCATCAGTGAGTCAGCCCAGCCCCAGCATTTT
TRBJ2-1 TRBV6-5 NA TRBD1 CASSSLTGWEYNEQFF TGTGCCAGCAGTTCACTGACAGGGTGGGAATACAATGAGCAGTTCTTC
TRBJ1-2 TRBV2 NA NA CASTPDWGLNGYTF TGTGCCAGCACTCCAGACTGGGGGCTTAATGGCTACACCTTC
TRBJ2-5 TRBV25-1 NA TRBD1 CASSEYGTGGQETQYF TGTGCCAGCAGTGAATATGGGACAGGGGGCCAAGAGACCCAGTACTTC
TRBJ2-5 TRBV5-1 NA NA CASSLEGWETQYF TGCGCCAGCAGCTTGGAAGGGTGGGAGACCCAGTACTTC
TRBJ2-7 TRBV18 NA NA CASSPGGLREQYF TGTGCCAGCTCACCAGGGGGTCTGCGCGAGCAGTACTTC
TRBJ1-2 TRBV29-1 NA NA CSVEDRVGQSNYGYTF TGCAGCGTTGAAGATCGAGTCGGACAATCTAACTATGGCTACACCTTC
TRBJ2-7 TRBV10-3 few TRBD1 CAMSGQESYEQYF TGTGCCATGTCGGGACAGGAGTCCTACGAGCAGTACTTC
TRBJ1-4 TRBV9 NA TRBD1 CASSLGQVATNEKLFF TGTGCCAGCAGCTTGGGACAGGTTGCAACTAATGAAAAACTGTTTTTT
TRBJ2-5 TRBV7-7 NA TRBD2 CASSSRRGGEETQYF TGTGCCAGCAGCTCCCGACGGGGGGGCGAAGAGACCCAGTACTTC
TRBJ2-1 TRBV3-1/TRBV3-2 NA NA CASISSGSYNEQFF TGTGCCAGCATTTCGTCTGGGAGCTACAATGAGCAGTTCTTC
TRBJ2-3 TRBV29-1 NA TRBD2 CSASGGGTDTQYF TGCAGCGCGAGCGGGGGGGGAACAGATACGCAGTATTTT
TRBJ2-2 TRBV30 NA NA CAWSVGRAYTGELFF TGTGCCTGGAGTGTAGGTAGGGCCTACACCGGGGAGCTGTTTTTT
TRBJ1-2 TRBV7-2 NA TRBD1 CASSLAWRTGDEGYTF TGTGCCAGCAGCTTAGCCTGGCGGACAGGGGATGAAGGCTACACCTTC
TRBJ2-5 TRBV5-4 NA TRBD2 CASSLVPRGGDQETQYF TGTGCCAGCAGCTTGGTCCCCCGCGGGGGAGACCAAGAGACCCAGTACTTC
TRBJ2-1 TRBV27 NA NA CASSPPSLEDYNEQFF TGTGCCAGCAGCCCTCCTTCCTTAGAGGACTACAATGAGCAGTTCTTC
TRBJ1-5 TRBV6-1 NA NA CASSLRSNQPQHF TGTGCCAGCAGTTTGAGAAGCAATCAGCCCCAGCATTTT
TRBJ2-5 TRBV28 NA NA CASSPRFDPTGTQYF TGTGCCAGCAGTCCCCGCTTCGACCCGACGGGGACCCAGTACTTC